Listed here is a single T cell receptor (beta chain). Its target is unknown. The sample belongs to a study of cytomegalovirus exposure and HLA in healthy donors. Notes on the study in general: It was reportedly the case that the classifier diagnosed cytomegalovirus status with high specificity and sensitivity. V- and J-gene trimming of TCR beta was linked (in a later analysis) to a missense DCLRE1C variant. As immune exposure information, only CMV serostatus was available. It emerged from a later analysis that several of the most significant clusters appeared to be linked to common viral pathogens.

PCR used 60 Vbeta primers and 13 Jbeta primers. Here immunoSEQ multiplex PCR was the method, and the copy in TCRdb shows in-frame clones only, minus some. The table lists a few hundred thousand clones, less than 85% of them singletons, with around 0.2% in the top ten. CDR1 and CDR2 from the germline V gene are WNHNN and SYGVQD (reference sequence). The CDR3 sequence is 13 residues long. Trimming took 3 bases from V and 10 from J, leaving 12 bases between them. The material sequenced was PBMCs. This clonotype originated in a girl aged 2 to 9 in good health and CMV-seronegative. The rearrangement uses TRBV10-1 and TRBJ1-4, with a weak D call TRBD1 (5 bases). The CDR3 loop is CASSDQQRGKLFF. In nucleotides, the CDR3 is TGCGCCAGCAGTGACCAACAAAGGGGAAAACTGTTTTTT.